In its sample, the clone carrying this TCR beta chain was seen once. This sample stems from a study of blood T cell repertoires in COVID-19. As for the study in general: Samples of COVID-19 (acute and convalescent) were obtained from the United States, Italy and Spain.

Per the authors' pipeline: Using reference gene primer amplification, nucleated cell counts were estimated. Some clones are missing from TCRdb's copy, which holds only in-frame ones; the method was immunoSEQ multiplex PCR. The DNA gave D and trimming, while V, J and clone size come from that table. The sample has about 69,000 clones; about 86% are singletons. This clonotype originated in a man aged 40-50 years with COVID-19, enrolled during active disease. The specimen sequenced was peripheral blood.

The CDR3 is CASSQGANTIYF. The CDR3 DNA follows: TGTGCCAGCAGCCAAGGGGCAAACACCATATATTTT. The chain recombines TRBV3-1 (or the pseudogene TRBV3-2) with TRBJ1-3; no clear D gene. Deletions cut 1 base from V and 6 bases from J, with 4 bases between. The CDR3 extends over 12 amino acids. Germline V gene data show CDR1 as LGHDT and CDR2 as YNNKEL (reference sequence).